Sequencing of this T cell receptor (beta chain) was carried out in a study of type 1 regulatory T cells. Findings and caveats of the study: Type 1 regulatory T cells had a more restricted TCR repertoire than non-type 1 regulatory T cells.

About this clonotype itself: Its matching antigen is unknown.

V was clipped by 0 bases and J by 0 bases, with 10 bases between them. CDR1 is SGHRS, CDR2 YFSETQ, per germline. The CDR3 consists of 16 residues. A single record per CDR3 protein comes from TCRdb applying MiXCR to the reads. The table records tens of thousands of distinct CDR3 sequences, roughly 20% of them present only once. Sequencing was carried out using cultured type 1 regulatory T (Tr1) cells, either the whole culture or a sorted fraction (not recorded which). The TCR sequence derives from a human donor in good health. The rearrangement uses TRBV5-1 and TRBJ2-1, with D possibly being TRBD1 (5 bases). This CDR3 is CASSLGTGSSYNEQFF. The CDR3 DNA is TGCGCCAGCAGCTTGGGTACAGGAAGCTCCTACAATGAGCAGTTCTTC.